This T cell receptor (beta chain) stems from a study of blood T cell repertoires in COVID-19. In the original processing: Estimates of nucleated cell counts were drawn from the amplification of reference gene primers. Profiled with immunoSEQ multiplex PCR; TCRdb holds only in-frame clones, not every one. That table furnishes V, J and clone size, whereas the DNA furnished D and trimming. Counted here are roughly 75,000 clones, over 65% occurring once; the ten biggest clones make up approximately 2.4%. Germline loops: CDR1 SGHTA, CDR2 FQGNSA. V was clipped by 4 bases and J by 4 bases; unmatched bases: 6. The CDR3 totals 14 residues.

The sequencing input was peripheral blood. V is TRBV7-2 and J is TRBJ1-1; 7 nucleotides line up with TRBD1. This sequence was found in a human donor with acute or convalescent COVID-19. The donor label of this sample is uncertain. The CDR3 region has the DNA TGTGCCAGCAGCTCGACAGGGCTGGGCACTGAAGCTTTCTTT. This encodes CASSSTGLGTEAFF.